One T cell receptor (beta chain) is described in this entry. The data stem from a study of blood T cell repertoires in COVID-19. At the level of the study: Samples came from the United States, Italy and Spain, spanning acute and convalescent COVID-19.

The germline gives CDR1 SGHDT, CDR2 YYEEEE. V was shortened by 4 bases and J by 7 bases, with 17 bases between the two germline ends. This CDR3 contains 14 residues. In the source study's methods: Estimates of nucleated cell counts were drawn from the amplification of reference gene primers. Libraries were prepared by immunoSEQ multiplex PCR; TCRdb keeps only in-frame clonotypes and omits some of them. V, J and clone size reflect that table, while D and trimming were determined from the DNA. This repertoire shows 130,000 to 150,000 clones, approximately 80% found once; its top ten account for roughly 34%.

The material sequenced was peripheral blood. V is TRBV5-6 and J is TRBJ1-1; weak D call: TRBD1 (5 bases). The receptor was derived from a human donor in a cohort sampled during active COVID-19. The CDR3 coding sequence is TGTGCCAGCAGCCCGGAACTGGGGCGTATTGAAGCTTTCTTT. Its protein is CASSPELGRIEAFF.